The sequence of this T cell receptor (beta chain) was determined in a study of radiotherapy plus CTLA-4 blockade in lung cancer. Study-level information: Overall, 18% of patients showed an objective response, while over 30% attained disease control. The study, taken as a whole, reports: Reports state that early shifts in blood T cell clones, with interferon-beta, best predicted response. TCR clones originating in tumors grew in number in blood after radiotherapy plus ipilimumab.

As to this clone: Antigen unknown.

Profiling relied on immunoSEQ multiplex PCR, and the TCRdb table lists in-frame clones only, not all of them. This sample has roughly 44,000 clones, with around 69% found just once. It was focal radiation plus CTLA-4 blockade with ipilimumab that patients with chemo-refractory metastatic non-small-cell lung cancer received. CDR3 length: 14 residues. Germline values: CDR1 WSHSY, CDR2 SAAADI. V dropped 8 bases and J dropped 0 bases, with 10 bases sitting between them. The chain recombines TRBV10-2 with TRBJ2-2, with D perhaps TRBD1 or TRBD2 (5 bases each). This sequence was found in a human donor with non-small cell lung cancer who had stable disease on radiotherapy plus ipilimumab. The sequencing used peripheral blood, collected from a patient treated with radiotherapy plus ipilimumab. The CDR3 loop is CASSGTANTGELFF. The DNA of the CDR3 is TGCGCCAGCTCCGGGACCGCGAACACCGGGGAGCTGTTTTTT.